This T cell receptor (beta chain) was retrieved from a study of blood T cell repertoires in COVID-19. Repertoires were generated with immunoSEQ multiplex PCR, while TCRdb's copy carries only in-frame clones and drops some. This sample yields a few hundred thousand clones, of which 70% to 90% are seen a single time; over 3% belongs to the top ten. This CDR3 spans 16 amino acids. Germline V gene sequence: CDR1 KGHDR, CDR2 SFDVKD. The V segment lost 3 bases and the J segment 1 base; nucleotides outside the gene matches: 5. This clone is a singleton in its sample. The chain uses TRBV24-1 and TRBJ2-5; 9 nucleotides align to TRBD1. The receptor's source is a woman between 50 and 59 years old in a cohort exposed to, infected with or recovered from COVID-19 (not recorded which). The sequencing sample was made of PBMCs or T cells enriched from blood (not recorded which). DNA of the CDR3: TGTGCCACCAGTGATACCGGGACAGGGAGCCAAGAGACCCAGTACTTC. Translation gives CATSDTGTGSQETQYF.